Listed below are T cell receptor beta chains from one sample, sequenced in a study of cytomegalovirus exposure and HLA in healthy donors. The table came from immunoSEQ multiplex PCR; TCRdb's copy has only in-frame clones and leaves some out. The sample has 160,000 or so clones; approximately 80% are singletons. Sequences were obtained from PBMCs. These receptor sequences come from a woman aged 45-65 years in good health and CMV-seronegative. Each CDR3 is given with its conserved first and last residue. The D gene is left open where the match is weak. Expanded clones get a size class; other rows say once, few or many, or leave the size out.

d_gene	abundance	v_gene	j_gene	CDR3nt	CDR3aa
TRBD1	.	TRBV7-2	TRBJ2-7	TGTGCCAGCAGCTTCGACAGGGGGGTATCAGCCGAGCAGTACTTC	CASSFDRGVSAEQYF
.	few	TRBV29-1	TRBJ1-4	TGCAGCGTTGAAGTGGTGGGGGGAAACGAAAAACTGTTTTTT	CSVEVVGGNEKLFF
TRBD1	.	TRBV10-3	TRBJ2-5	TGTGCCATCAGTGACATGGGACAGCAAAAAGAGACCCAGTACTTC	CAISDMGQQKETQYF
TRBD2	.	TRBV4-3	TRBJ2-5	TGCGCCAGCAGCCAATCCCCGGGATCGGGACTAGCGGGGTTGGAGACCCAGTACTTC	CASSQSPGSGLAGLETQYF
.	.	TRBV7-2	TRBJ2-7	TGTGCCAGCAGCCCAGGGGGGCCCGAGCAGTACTTC	CASSPGGPEQYF
TRBD1	once	TRBV5-8	TRBJ1-2	TGTGCCAGCAGCTACGGGACAGGCGGAGATGGCTACACCTTC	CASSYGTGGDGYTF
TRBD2	.	TRBV18	TRBJ2-1	TGTGCCAGCTCACCACCGGGCGGGGGGCGAGGCAATGAGCAGTTCTTC	CASSPPGGGRGNEQFF
.	.	TRBV6-1	TRBJ1-2	TGTGCCAGCAGTGAAGCGTCGACAATGGGCTACACCTTC	CASSEASTMGYTF
.	.	TRBV10-2	TRBJ2-7	TGCGCCAGCAGTGAGTCCTACGAGCAGTACTTC	CASSESYEQYF
.	few	TRBV29-1	TRBJ1-1	TGCAGCGTGGAGCGACAGGTGGGGAACACTGAAGCTTTCTTT	CSVERQVGNTEAFF
TRBD2	.	TRBV4-1	TRBJ2-7	TGCGCCAGCAGCCAAGTGGACCTCGGACTAGCGGGGGGTAACGAGCAGTACTTC	CASSQVDLGLAGGNEQYF
.	.	TRBV11-2	TRBJ2-3	TGTGCCAGCAGCTTAGACGCAGATACGCAGTATTTT	CASSLDADTQYF
TRBD1	.	TRBV11-3	TRBJ2-1	TGTGCCAGCAGCTCGGGACAGGGGCTGGGTGAGCAGTTCTTC	CASSSGQGLGEQFF
TRBD2	.	TRBV7-9	TRBJ2-5	TGTTCCAGCAGCCAGGAACAGCGGGGGGCGTACCAAGAGACCCAGTACTTC	CSSSQEQRGAYQETQYF
.	.	TRBV7-9	TRBJ1-2	TGTTCCATGGCCTCCGGGGATGGTGGCTACACCTTC	CSMASGDGGYTF
TRBD2	few	TRBV19	TRBJ2-7	TGTGCCAGTAGTGAGACTAGCGGGATAGGGGAGCAGTACTTC	CASSETSGIGEQYF
TRBD1	.	TRBV9	TRBJ1-1	TGTGCCAGCAGCGGTTCCATGACAGGGCGGAACACTGAAGCTTTCTTT	CASSGSMTGRNTEAFF
TRBD1	.	TRBV7-8	TRBJ2-7	TGTGCCAGCAGCTTGCGGGATGGACAGGGCACCTCCTACGAGCAGTACTTC	CASSLRDGQGTSYEQYF
TRBD2	.	TRBV5-6	TRBJ2-7	TGTGCCAGCAGCTTGGGGGTAGCGGGAGAGTGGTACGAGCAGTACTTC	CASSLGVAGEWYEQYF
.	.	TRBV11-2	TRBJ1-2	TGTGCCAGCAGCTTAGATCTGGAGTATGGCTACACCTTC	CASSLDLEYGYTF
.	.	TRBV11-2	TRBJ2-3	TGTGCCAGCAGCTTAGGCGGCGTCGGCCACACAGATACGCAGTATTTT	CASSLGGVGHTDTQYF
TRBD1	.	TRBV2	TRBJ2-5	TGTGCCAGCAGTGTGGGGTGGGCGGGACAGGGGGTTGAGGAGACCCAGTACTTC	CASSVGWAGQGVEETQYF
.	.	TRBV9	TRBJ2-5	TGTGCCAGCAGCAGAACGGGATCGGCGGAGACCCAGTACTTC	CASSRTGSAETQYF
TRBD2	.	TRBV28	TRBJ2-7	TGTGCCAGCAGTCCCGGATTAGCGGGATCCTACGAGCAGTACTTC	CASSPGLAGSYEQYF
.	.	TRBV28	TRBJ2-3	TGTGCCAGCTCCCCCCGCGAGCCCACAGATACGCAGTATTTT	CASSPREPTDTQYF
TRBD1	few	TRBV6-4	TRBJ1-6	TGTGCCAGCAGCGTGGACAGGGGGGGCGATAATTCACCCCTCCACTTT	CASSVDRGGDNSPLHF
TRBD1	.	TRBV25-1	TRBJ2-5	TGTGCCAGCAGTGGCACAGGGGGGCAAGAGACCCAGTACTTC	CASSGTGGQETQYF
TRBD1	.	TRBV5-3	TRBJ2-3	TGTGCCCGTAACCGGGACAGGGACTATAGCACAGATACGCAGTATTTT	CARNRDRDYSTDTQYF
TRBD1	.	TRBV6-4	TRBJ2-1	TGTGCCAGCAGTGACTCGGGGACAGTGGGTTTGAATGAGCAGTTCTTC	CASSDSGTVGLNEQFF
.	once	TRBV7-6	TRBJ2-4	TGTGCCAGCAGCCCTCTACTAGCCAAAAACATTCAGTACTTC	CASSPLLAKNIQYF
TRBD1	.	TRBV6-6	TRBJ1-2	TGTGCCAGCAGGGCAGGGGGAGATTCTAAGGGCTACACCTTC	CASRAGGDSKGYTF
.	.	TRBV5-8	TRBJ2-7	TGTGCCAGCAGCTTCCCGACAGGCACTTTGTACGAGCAGTACTTC	CASSFPTGTLYEQYF
.	.	TRBV25-1	TRBJ2-6	TGTGCCAGTATTTCTGGGGCCAACGTCCTGACTTTC	CASISGANVLTF
.	.	TRBV5-1	TRBJ1-2	TGCGCCAGCAGCTTGGATGGGGGGGGGATCTATGGCTACACCTTC	CASSLDGGGIYGYTF
TRBD1	.	TRBV7-2	TRBJ2-7	TGTGCCAGCAGCTTGAGGGTACCGGGACAGGGATCCTACGAGCAGTACTTC	CASSLRVPGQGSYEQYF
TRBD2	.	TRBV27	TRBJ2-7	TGTGCCAGCAAGCTAGCGGGAGCTTCCCACGAGCAGTACTTC	CASKLAGASHEQYF
TRBD2	.	TRBV15	TRBJ2-1	TGTGCCACCAGCAGACCGGGACTAGCGGCTTACAATGAGCAGTTCTTC	CATSRPGLAAYNEQFF
TRBD1	.	TRBV11-2	TRBJ2-2	TGTGCCAGCAGCTTAGATCGGGTGACAGGGCCCACCGGGGAGCTGTTTTTT	CASSLDRVTGPTGELFF
.	.	TRBV7-9	TRBJ2-2	TGTGCCAGCAGACAGGGAATCGGCAACACCGGGGAGCTGTTTTTT	CASRQGIGNTGELFF
.	.	TRBV5-6	TRBJ1-1	TGTGCCAGCAGCTTAACAGGTCGTTTCGAAGCTTTCTTT	CASSLTGRFEAFF
TRBD2	.	TRBV15	TRBJ2-1	TGTGCCACCAGCAGGGGGAGGCTAGCGGGGGCGAACGGTGAGCAGTTCTTC	CATSRGRLAGANGEQFF
TRBD1	.	TRBV28	TRBJ1-1	TGTGCCAGCAGTTTCCAGAGGGGACAGGGTAACACTGAAGCTTTCTTT	CASSFQRGQGNTEAFF